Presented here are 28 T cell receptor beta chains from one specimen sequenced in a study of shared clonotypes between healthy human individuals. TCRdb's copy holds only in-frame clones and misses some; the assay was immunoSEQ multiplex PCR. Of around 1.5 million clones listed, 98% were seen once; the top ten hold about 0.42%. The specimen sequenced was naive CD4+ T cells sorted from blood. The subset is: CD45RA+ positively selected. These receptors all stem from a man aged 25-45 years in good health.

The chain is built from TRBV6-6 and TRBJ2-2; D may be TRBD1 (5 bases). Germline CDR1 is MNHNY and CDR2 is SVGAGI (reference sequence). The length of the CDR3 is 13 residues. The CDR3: CGVTGTNTGELFF. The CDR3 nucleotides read TGTGGCGTCACAGGAACGAACACCGGGGAGCTGTTTTTT.

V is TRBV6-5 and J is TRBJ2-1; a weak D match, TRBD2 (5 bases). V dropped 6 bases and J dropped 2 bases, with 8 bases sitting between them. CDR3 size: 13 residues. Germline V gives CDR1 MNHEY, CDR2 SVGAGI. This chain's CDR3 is CASSRDPYNEQFF. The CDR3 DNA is TGTGCCAGCAGCCGGGATCCCTACAATGAGCAGTTCTTC.

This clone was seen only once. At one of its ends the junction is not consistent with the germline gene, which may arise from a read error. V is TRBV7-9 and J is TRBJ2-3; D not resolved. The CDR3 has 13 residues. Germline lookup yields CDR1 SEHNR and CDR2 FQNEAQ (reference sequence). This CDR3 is CASTLDGVDTQYF. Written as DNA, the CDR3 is TGTGCCAGCACCTTAGACGGCGTGGATACGCAGTATTTT.

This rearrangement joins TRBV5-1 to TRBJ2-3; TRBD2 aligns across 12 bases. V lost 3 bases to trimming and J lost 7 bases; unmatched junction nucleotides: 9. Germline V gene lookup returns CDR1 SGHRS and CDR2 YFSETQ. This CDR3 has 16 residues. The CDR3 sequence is CASSSGLAGVENTQYF. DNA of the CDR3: TGCGCCAGCAGCTCGGGACTAGCGGGTGTTGAGAATACGCAGTATTTT.

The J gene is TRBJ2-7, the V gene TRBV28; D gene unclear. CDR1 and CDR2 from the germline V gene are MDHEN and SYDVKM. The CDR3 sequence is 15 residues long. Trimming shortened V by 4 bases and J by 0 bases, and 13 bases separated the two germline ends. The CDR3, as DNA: TGTGCCAGCAGTTCAGACCCTGTAAGCTCCTACGAGCAGTACTTC. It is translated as CASSSDPVSSYEQYF. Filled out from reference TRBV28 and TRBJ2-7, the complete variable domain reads DVKVTQSSRYLVKRTGEKVFLECVQDMDHENMFWYRQDPGLGLRLIYFSYDVKMKEKGDIPEGYSVSREKKERFSLILESASTNQTSMYLCASSSDPVSSYEQYFGPGTRLTVT.

CDR3 DNA: TGCAGCGTTGAAGACCATAACCCCATGAACACTGAAGCTTTCTTT. Translation: CSVEDHNPMNTEAFF. The rearrangement uses TRBV29-1 and TRBJ1-1; no reliable D call. V lost 0 bases and J lost 0, with 11 bases in between. Per the germline V gene, CDR1 is SQVTM and CDR2 is ANQGSEA. The CDR3 covers 15 residues.

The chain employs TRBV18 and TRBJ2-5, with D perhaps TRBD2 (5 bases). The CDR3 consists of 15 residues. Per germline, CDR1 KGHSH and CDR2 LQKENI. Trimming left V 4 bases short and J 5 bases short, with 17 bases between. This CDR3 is CASSHSDYAPETQYF. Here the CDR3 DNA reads TGTGCCAGCTCACACTCAGACTACGCCCCGGAGACCCAGTACTTC.

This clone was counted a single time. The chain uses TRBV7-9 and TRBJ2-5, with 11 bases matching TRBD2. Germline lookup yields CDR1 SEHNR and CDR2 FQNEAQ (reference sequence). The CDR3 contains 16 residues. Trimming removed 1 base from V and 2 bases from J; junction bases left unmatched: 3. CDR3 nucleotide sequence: TGTGCCAGCAGCTTAGGAGGGACTAGCGGACAAGAGACCCAGTACTTC. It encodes CASSLGGTSGQETQYF.

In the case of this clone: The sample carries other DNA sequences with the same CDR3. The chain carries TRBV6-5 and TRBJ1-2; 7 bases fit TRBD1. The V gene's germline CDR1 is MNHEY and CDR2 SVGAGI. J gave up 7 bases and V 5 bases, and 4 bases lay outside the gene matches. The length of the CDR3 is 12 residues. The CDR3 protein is CASSRTGAGYTF. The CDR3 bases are TGTGCCAGCAGTCGAACAGGGGCTGGCTACACCTTC.

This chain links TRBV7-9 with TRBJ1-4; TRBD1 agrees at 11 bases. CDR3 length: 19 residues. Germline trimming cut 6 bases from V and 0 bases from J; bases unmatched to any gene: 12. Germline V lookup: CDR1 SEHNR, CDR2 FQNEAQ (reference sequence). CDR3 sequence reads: CASSAGTGGTLTTNEKLFF. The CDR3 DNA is TGTGCCAGCAGTGCCGGGACAGGGGGAACGCTTACAACTAATGAAAAACTGTTTTTT. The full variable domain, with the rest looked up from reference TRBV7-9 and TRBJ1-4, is DTGVSQNPRHKITKRGQNVTFRCDPISEHNRLYWYRQTLGQGPEFLTYFQNEAQLEKSRLLSDRFSAERPKGSFSTLEIQRTEQGDSAMYLCASSAGTGGTLTTNEKLFFGSGTQLSVL.

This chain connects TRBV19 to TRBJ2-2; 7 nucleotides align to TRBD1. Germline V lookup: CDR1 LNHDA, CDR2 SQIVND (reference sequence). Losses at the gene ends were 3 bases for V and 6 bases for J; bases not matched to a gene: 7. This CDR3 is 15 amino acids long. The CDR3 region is CASSIQGQLAGELFF. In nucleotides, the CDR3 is TGTGCCAGTAGTATCCAGGGACAGCTTGCCGGGGAGCTGTTTTTT.

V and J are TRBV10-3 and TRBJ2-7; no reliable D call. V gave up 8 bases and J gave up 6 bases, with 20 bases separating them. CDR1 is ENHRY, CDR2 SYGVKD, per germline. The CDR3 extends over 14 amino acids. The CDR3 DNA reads TGTGCCATCTCGACCCGCGAAGGGTTAGGCGAGCAGTACTTC. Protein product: CAISTREGLGEQYF.

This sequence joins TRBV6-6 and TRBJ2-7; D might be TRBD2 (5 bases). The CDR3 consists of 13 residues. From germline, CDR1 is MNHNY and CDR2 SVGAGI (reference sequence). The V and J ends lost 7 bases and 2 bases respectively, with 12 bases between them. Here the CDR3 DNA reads TGTGCCAGCAAATTTCGGGGTACCTACGAGCAGTACTTC. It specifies CASKFRGTYEQYF.

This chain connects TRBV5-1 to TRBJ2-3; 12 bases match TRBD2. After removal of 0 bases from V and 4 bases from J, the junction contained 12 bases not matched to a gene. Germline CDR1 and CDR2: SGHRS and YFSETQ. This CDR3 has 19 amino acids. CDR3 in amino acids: CASSLAGTSGSRGPDTQYF. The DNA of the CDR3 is TGCGCCAGCAGCTTGGCAGGGACTAGCGGGTCTAGGGGGCCAGATACGCAGTATTTT.

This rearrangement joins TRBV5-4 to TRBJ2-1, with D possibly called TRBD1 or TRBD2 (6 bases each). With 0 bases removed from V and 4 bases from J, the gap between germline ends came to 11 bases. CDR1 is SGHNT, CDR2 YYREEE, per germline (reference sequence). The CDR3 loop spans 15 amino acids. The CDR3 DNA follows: TGTGCCAGCAGCTTGGGAAAGGGGGGTTACAATGAGCAGTTCTTC. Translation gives CASSLGKGGYNEQFF. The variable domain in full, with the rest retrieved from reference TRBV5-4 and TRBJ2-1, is ETGVTQSPTHLIKTRGQQVTLRCSSQSGHNTVSWYQQALGQGPQFIFQYYREEENGRGNFPPRFSGLQFPNYSSELNVNALELDDSALYLCASSLGKGGYNEQFFGPGTRLTVL.

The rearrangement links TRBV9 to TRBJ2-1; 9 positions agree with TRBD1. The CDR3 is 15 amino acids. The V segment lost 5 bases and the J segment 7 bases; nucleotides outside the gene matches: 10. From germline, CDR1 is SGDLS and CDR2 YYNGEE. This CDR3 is CASSARGQGFNEQFF. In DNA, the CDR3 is TGTGCCAGCAGTGCCAGGGGACAGGGATTTAATGAGCAGTTCTTC.

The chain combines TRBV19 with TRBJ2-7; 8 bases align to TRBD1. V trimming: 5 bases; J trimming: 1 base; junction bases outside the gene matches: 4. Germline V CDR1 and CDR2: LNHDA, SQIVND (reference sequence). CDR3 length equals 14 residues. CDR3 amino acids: CASSVNRGSYEQYF. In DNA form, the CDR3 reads TGTGCCAGTAGTGTTAACAGGGGGTCCTACGAGCAGTACTTC.

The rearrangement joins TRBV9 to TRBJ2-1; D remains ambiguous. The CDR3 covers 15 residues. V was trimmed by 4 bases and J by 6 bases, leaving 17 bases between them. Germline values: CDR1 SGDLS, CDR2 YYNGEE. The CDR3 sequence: CASSSHMYIFNEQFF. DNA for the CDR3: TGTGCCAGCAGCTCTCACATGTACATTTTCAATGAGCAGTTCTTC.

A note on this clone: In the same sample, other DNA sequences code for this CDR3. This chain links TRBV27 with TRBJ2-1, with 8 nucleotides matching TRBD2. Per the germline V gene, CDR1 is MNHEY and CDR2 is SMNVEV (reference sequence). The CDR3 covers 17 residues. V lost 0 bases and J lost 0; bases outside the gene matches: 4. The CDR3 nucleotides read TGTGCCAGCAGTTTATCTGCTCGGGGGGGCTCCTACAATGAGCAGTTCTTC. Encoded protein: CASSLSARGGSYNEQFF.

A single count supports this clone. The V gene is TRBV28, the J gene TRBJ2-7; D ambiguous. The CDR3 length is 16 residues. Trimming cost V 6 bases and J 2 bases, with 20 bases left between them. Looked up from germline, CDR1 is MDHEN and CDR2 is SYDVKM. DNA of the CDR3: TGTGCCAGCAGCCTTTTCGGACCGGGCCTTACCTACGAGCAGTACTTC. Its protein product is CASSLFGPGLTYEQYF.

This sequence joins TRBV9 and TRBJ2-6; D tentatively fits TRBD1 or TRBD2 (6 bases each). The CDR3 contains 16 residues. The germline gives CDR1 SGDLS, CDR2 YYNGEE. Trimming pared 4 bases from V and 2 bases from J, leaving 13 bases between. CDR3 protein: CASSWLGGTGANVLTF. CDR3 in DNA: TGTGCCAGCAGCTGGCTGGGGGGCACTGGGGCCAACGTCCTGACTTTC.

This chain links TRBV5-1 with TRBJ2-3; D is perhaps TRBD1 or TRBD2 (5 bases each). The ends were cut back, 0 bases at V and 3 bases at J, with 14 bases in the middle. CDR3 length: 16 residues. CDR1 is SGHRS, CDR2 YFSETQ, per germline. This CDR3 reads CASSLGGLGETDTQYF. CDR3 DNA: TGCGCCAGCAGCTTGGGCGGCTTGGGGGAAACAGATACGCAGTATTTT.

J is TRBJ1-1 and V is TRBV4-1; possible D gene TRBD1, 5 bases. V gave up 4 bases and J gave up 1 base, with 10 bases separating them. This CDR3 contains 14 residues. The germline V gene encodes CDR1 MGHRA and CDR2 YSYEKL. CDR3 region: CASSLGAGNTEAFF. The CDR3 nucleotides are TGCGCCAGCAGCCTCGGGGCGGGGAACACTGAAGCTTTCTTT.

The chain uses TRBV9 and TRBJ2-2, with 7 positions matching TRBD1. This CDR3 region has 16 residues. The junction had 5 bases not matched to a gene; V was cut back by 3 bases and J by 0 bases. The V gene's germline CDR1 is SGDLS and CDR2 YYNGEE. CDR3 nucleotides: TGTGCCAGCAGCGAAGGACAGGCTCCGAACACCGGGGAGCTGTTTTTT. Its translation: CASSEGQAPNTGELFF.

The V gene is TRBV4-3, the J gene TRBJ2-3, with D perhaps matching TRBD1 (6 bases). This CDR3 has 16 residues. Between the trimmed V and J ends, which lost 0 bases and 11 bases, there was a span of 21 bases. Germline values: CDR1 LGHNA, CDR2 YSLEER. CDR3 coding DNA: TGCGCCAGCAGCCAAGAAAGGCCACTTGGGGGCATGGAGCAGTATTTT. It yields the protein CASSQERPLGGMEQYF.

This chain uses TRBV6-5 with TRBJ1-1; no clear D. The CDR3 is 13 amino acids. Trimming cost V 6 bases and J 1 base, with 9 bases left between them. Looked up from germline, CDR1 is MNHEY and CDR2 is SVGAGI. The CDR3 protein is CASRPLQNTEAFF. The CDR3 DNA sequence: TGTGCCAGCAGGCCCCTACAGAACACTGAAGCTTTCTTT.

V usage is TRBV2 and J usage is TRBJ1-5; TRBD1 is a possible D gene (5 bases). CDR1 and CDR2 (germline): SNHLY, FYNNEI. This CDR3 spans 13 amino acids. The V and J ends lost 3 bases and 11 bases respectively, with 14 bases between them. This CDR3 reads CASSDGTYSAQHF. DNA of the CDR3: TGTGCCAGCAGTGACGGGACGTATTCGGCCCAGCATTTT.

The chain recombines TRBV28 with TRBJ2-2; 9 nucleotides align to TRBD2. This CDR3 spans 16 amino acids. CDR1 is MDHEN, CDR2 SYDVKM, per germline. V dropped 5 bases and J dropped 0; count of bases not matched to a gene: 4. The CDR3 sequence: CASSTPSGTNTGELFF. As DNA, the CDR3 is TGTGCCAGCAGTACTCCTAGCGGGACGAACACCGGGGAGCTGTTTTTT.